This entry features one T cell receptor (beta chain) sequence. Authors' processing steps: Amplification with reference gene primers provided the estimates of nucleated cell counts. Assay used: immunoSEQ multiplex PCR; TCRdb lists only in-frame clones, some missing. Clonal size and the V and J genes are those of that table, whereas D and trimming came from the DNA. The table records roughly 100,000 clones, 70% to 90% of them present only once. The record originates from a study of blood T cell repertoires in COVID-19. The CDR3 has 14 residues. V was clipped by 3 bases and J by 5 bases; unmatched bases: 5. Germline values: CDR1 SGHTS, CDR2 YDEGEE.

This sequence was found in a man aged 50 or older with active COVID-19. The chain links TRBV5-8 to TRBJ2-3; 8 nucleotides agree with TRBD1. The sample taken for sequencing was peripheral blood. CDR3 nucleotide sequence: TGTGCCAGCAGCTCCAAACAGGGGGGAGATACGCAGTATTTT. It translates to CASSSKQGGDTQYF.